This T cell receptor (beta chain) was documented in a study of TIL therapy for anti-PD-1-resistant metastatic lung cancer. Study overall: Patients had a median age of 54 years (range roughly 35-85). A few tumors were EGFR-mutant and two were ALK-rearranged. Tumors carried a median roughly 1.5 non-synonymous mutations per megabase.

The time point was: pre-treatment sample, taken before nivolumab and TIL therapy. Tumor tissue came from excised metastases, mostly pleural nodules or supraclavicular lymph nodes. The CDR3 is 15 residues long. The germline V gene encodes CDR1 SGHTA and CDR2 FQGNSA. V trimming: 4 bases; J trimming: 3 bases; junction bases outside the gene matches: 4. The libraries were made with immunoSEQ v3. TCRdb's table, derived via immunoSEQ multiplex PCR, lists solely in-frame clones and lacks some. Of about 7,500 clones listed, 70% to 85% are singletons. Here the sequenced sample was tumor tissue, taken at baseline. The chain employs TRBV7-2 and TRBJ1-3, with 9 bases identical to TRBD1. The source is a person aged 25 to 80 with non-small cell lung cancer. In DNA form, the CDR3 reads TGTGCCAGCAGCTCTTGGACAGGGGTTGGAAACACCATATATTTT. It is translated as CASSSWTGVGNTIYF.